Listed below are T cell receptor beta chains from one sample, sequenced in a study of cytomegalovirus exposure and HLA in healthy donors. The method was immunoSEQ multiplex PCR; TCRdb's version includes in-frame clones alone and lacks a portion of them. In the table there are 110,000 or so clones, around 68% of which are singletons. Sequences were obtained from PBMCs. The source is a woman in her thirties or forties in good health and CMV-seropositive. Both conserved end residues are part of each CDR3. The order of the fields is V gene, clone size, J gene, D gene, CDR3 protein, CDR3 DNA. D genes are given only for firm matches. Clone size, where shown, is once, few, many, or a class for clones that have expanded.

V: TRBV6-5
size: NA
J: TRBJ1-4
D: NA
CDR3: CASSYARVGEKLFF
DNA: TGTGCCAGCAGTTACGCCAGGGTGGGTGAAAAACTGTTTTTT

V: TRBV7-2
size: NA
J: TRBJ1-4
D: NA
CDR3: CASSLGGWVDGGNEKLFF
DNA: TGTGCCAGCAGCTTGGGGGGATGGGTCGACGGGGGTAATGAAAAACTGTTTTTT

V: TRBV5-4
size: once
J: TRBJ2-1
D: TRBD1
CDR3: CASSIDRGRYNEQFF
DNA: TGTGCCAGCAGCATTGACAGGGGGAGGTACAATGAGCAGTTCTTC

V: TRBV21-1
size: NA
J: TRBJ1-5
D: NA
CDR3: CASSKGRGHNQPQHF
DNA: TGTGCCAGCAGCAAAGGGAGGGGCCACAATCAGCCCCAGCATTTT

V: TRBV6-5
size: NA
J: TRBJ2-5
D: TRBD1
CDR3: CASTDRGAGTQYF
DNA: TGTGCCAGCACCGACAGGGGAGCGGGGACCCAGTACTTC

V: TRBV15
size: NA
J: TRBJ1-2
D: NA
CDR3: CATSRDYQQGYGYTF
DNA: TGTGCCACCAGCAGAGATTATCAACAGGGCTATGGCTACACCTTC

V: TRBV18
size: NA
J: TRBJ1-1
D: TRBD1
CDR3: CASSPLTTGLNTEAFF
DNA: TGTGCCAGCTCACCACTGACGACAGGGTTGAACACTGAAGCTTTCTTT

V: TRBV28
size: NA
J: TRBJ1-2
D: TRBD1
CDR3: CASRGTGSYYGYTF
DNA: TGTGCCAGCAGGGGGACAGGGTCGTACTATGGCTACACCTTC

V: TRBV9
size: NA
J: TRBJ2-7
D: NA
CDR3: CASSAAGGGYEQYF
DNA: TGTGCCAGCAGCGCCGCAGGGGGAGGCTACGAGCAGTACTTC

V: TRBV6-5
size: NA
J: TRBJ2-7
D: NA
CDR3: CASSSELAGSYEQYF
DNA: TGTGCCAGCAGTTCAGAACTAGCTGGGTCCTACGAGCAGTACTTC

V: TRBV5-6
size: NA
J: TRBJ2-2
D: TRBD2
CDR3: CASSLAGTSGYAGELFF
DNA: TGTGCCAGCAGCTTGGCCGGGACTAGCGGGTACGCCGGGGAGCTGTTTTTT

V: TRBV25-1
size: NA
J: TRBJ2-2
D: TRBD1
CDR3: CASSDQTGGDTGELFF
DNA: TGTGCCAGCAGTGATCAGACAGGGGGTGATACCGGGGAGCTGTTTTTT

V: TRBV19
size: NA
J: TRBJ1-2
D: NA
CDR3: CASTPTGDYGYTF
DNA: TGTGCCAGTACGCCAACCGGGGACTATGGCTACACCTTC

V: TRBV2
size: NA
J: TRBJ1-2
D: TRBD1
CDR3: CASKRQGVGGYTF
DNA: TGTGCCAGCAAGAGGCAGGGGGTAGGTGGCTACACCTTC

V: TRBV4-1
size: NA
J: TRBJ2-1
D: NA
CDR3: CASSRWTMDEQFF
DNA: TGCGCCAGCAGCCGCTGGACTATGGATGAGCAGTTCTTC

V: TRBV5-1
size: NA
J: TRBJ1-1
D: NA
CDR3: CASSSLQGGTEAFF
DNA: TGCGCCAGCAGCTCGCTACAGGGAGGGACTGAAGCTTTCTTT

V: TRBV7-9
size: NA
J: TRBJ2-7
D: TRBD1
CDR3: CASSLGTGAYEQYF
DNA: TGTGCCAGCAGCTTAGGGACAGGAGCTTACGAGCAGTACTTC

V: TRBV2
size: NA
J: TRBJ1-2
D: NA
CDR3: CASRVEWGGGYTF
DNA: TGTGCCAGCAGGGTTGAATGGGGCGGAGGCTACACCTTC

V: TRBV5-4
size: NA
J: TRBJ2-7
D: TRBD2
CDR3: CASSFGLAGTYSYEQYF
DNA: TGTGCCAGCAGCTTCGGACTAGCGGGAACATACTCCTACGAGCAGTACTTC

V: TRBV6-1
size: NA
J: TRBJ1-1
D: NA
CDR3: CASSGPPGTEAFF
DNA: TGTGCCAGCAGTGGGCCTCCGGGCACTGAAGCTTTCTTT

V: TRBV19
size: once
J: TRBJ2-1
D: NA
CDR3: CASSIDNYNEQFF
DNA: TGTGCCAGTAGTATTGACAATTACAATGAGCAGTTCTTC

V: TRBV2
size: few
J: TRBJ2-3
D: TRBD2
CDR3: CASSSSGGAIDTDTQYF
DNA: TGTGCCAGCAGTTCCAGCGGGGGGGCGATTGACACAGATACGCAGTATTTT

V: TRBV6-1
size: NA
J: TRBJ1-1
D: NA
CDR3: CASRYGTFFEAFF
DNA: TGTGCCAGCAGATACGGGACATTCTTTGAAGCTTTCTTT

V: TRBV4-1
size: NA
J: TRBJ1-1
D: NA
CDR3: CASSPTDSTVNTEAFF
DNA: TGCGCCAGCAGCCCGACAGATTCAACCGTGAACACTGAAGCTTTCTTT

V: TRBV5-1
size: NA
J: TRBJ2-2
D: TRBD1
CDR3: CASPWDRPWTGELFF
DNA: TGCGCCAGCCCATGGGACAGGCCCTGGACCGGGGAGCTGTTTTTT

V: TRBV7-2
size: once
J: TRBJ2-5
D: TRBD2
CDR3: CASSLAGGRETQYF
DNA: TGTGCCAGCAGCTTGGCGGGGGGGAGGGAGACCCAGTACTTC

V: TRBV7-3
size: once
J: TRBJ2-1
D: NA
CDR3: CASSLTPNNEQFF
DNA: TGTGCCAGCAGCTTAACCCCCAACAATGAGCAGTTCTTC

V: TRBV6-1
size: NA
J: TRBJ2-2
D: NA
CDR3: CASRSEGFTGELFF
DNA: TGTGCCAGCCGTTCTGAGGGATTCACCGGGGAGCTGTTTTTT

V: TRBV7-2
size: few
J: TRBJ2-5
D: NA
CDR3: CASSDPRGETQYF
DNA: TGTGCCAGCAGCGACCCTAGGGGAGAGACCCAGTACTTC

V: TRBV5-5
size: NA
J: TRBJ2-5
D: TRBD1
CDR3: CASRSPGGAETQYF
DNA: TGTGCCAGCAGGAGTCCAGGGGGCGCGGAGACCCAGTACTTC

V: TRBV28
size: NA
J: TRBJ1-2
D: TRBD1
CDR3: CASSSGTGGHYGYTF
DNA: TGTGCCAGCAGTTCAGGGACAGGGGGCCACTATGGCTACACCTTC

V: TRBV7-3
size: NA
J: TRBJ2-1
D: NA
CDR3: CASSPQSQGHLQFF
DNA: TGTGCCAGCAGCCCCCAAAGCCAGGGGCACTTGCAGTTCTTC

V: TRBV7-6
size: NA
J: TRBJ2-2
D: TRBD2
CDR3: CASSPGLAGLTGELFF
DNA: TGTGCCAGCAGCCCAGGACTAGCGGGATTGACCGGGGAGCTGTTTTTT

V: TRBV7-9
size: once
J: TRBJ2-1
D: NA
CDR3: CASSSTDSSSYNEQFF
DNA: TGTGCCAGCAGCTCGACGGACTCCAGCTCCTACAATGAGCAGTTCTTC

V: TRBV13
size: NA
J: TRBJ2-2
D: TRBD2
CDR3: CASSSVTSGRTGELFF
DNA: TGTGCCAGCAGCAGCGTGACTAGCGGACGCACCGGGGAGCTGTTTTTT

V: TRBV6-5
size: NA
J: TRBJ2-5
D: NA
CDR3: CASRQGPARQETQYF
DNA: TGTGCCAGCAGGCAGGGCCCAGCCCGACAAGAGACCCAGTACTTC

V: TRBV7-2
size: NA
J: TRBJ1-6
D: TRBD1
CDR3: CASSFTGGESPLHF
DNA: TGTGCCAGCAGCTTCACAGGGGGCGAATCACCCCTCCACTTT

V: TRBV7-2
size: NA
J: TRBJ1-2
D: NA
CDR3: CASSLGTTNYGYTF
DNA: TGTGCCAGCAGCTTGGGGACAACTAACTATGGCTACACCTTC

V: TRBV10-3
size: NA
J: TRBJ2-7
D: TRBD1
CDR3: CAISRTGNSYEQYF
DNA: TGTGCCATCAGTAGGACAGGAAATTCCTACGAGCAGTACTTC

V: TRBV18
size: NA
J: TRBJ1-2
D: NA
CDR3: CASSPRTQGNGYTF
DNA: TGTGCCAGCTCACCACGAACCCAGGGAAATGGCTACACCTTC

V: TRBV5-1
size: once
J: TRBJ2-3
D: NA
CDR3: CASSAEGEGTDTQYF
DNA: TGCGCCAGCAGCGCCGAAGGGGAAGGCACAGATACGCAGTATTTT

V: TRBV9
size: NA
J: TRBJ1-4
D: NA
CDR3: CASSPRTDNEKLFF
DNA: TGTGCCAGCAGCCCAAGGACAGACAATGAAAAACTGTTTTTT

V: TRBV27
size: NA
J: TRBJ1-2
D: NA
CDR3: CASSLYNGGQFIYGYTF
DNA: TGTGCCAGCAGTTTGTACAACGGTGGACAGTTTATCTATGGCTACACCTTC

V: TRBV7-3
size: NA
J: TRBJ1-1
D: NA
CDR3: CASSSTVNTEAFF
DNA: TGTGCCAGCAGCTCGACAGTGAACACTGAAGCTTTCTTT

V: TRBV4-1
size: NA
J: TRBJ2-1
D: TRBD2
CDR3: CASSQRDSGKSSYNEQFF
DNA: TGCGCCAGCAGCCAAAGGGATAGCGGGAAGAGCTCCTACAATGAGCAGTTCTTC

V: TRBV9
size: few
J: TRBJ2-6
D: TRBD1
CDR3: CASSPLTGGGGANVLTF
DNA: TGTGCCAGCAGCCCTCTGACAGGGGGCGGTGGGGCCAACGTCCTGACTTTC

V: TRBV5-6
size: few
J: TRBJ2-4
D: NA
CDR3: CASSLLDFTTKNIQYF
DNA: TGTGCCAGCAGCTTATTGGACTTTACGACCAAAAACATTCAGTACTTC

V: TRBV5-1
size: NA
J: TRBJ2-7
D: NA
CDR3: CASSPRGVPYEQYF
DNA: TGCGCCAGCAGCCCCCGCGGGGTACCCTACGAGCAGTACTTC

V: TRBV9
size: few
J: TRBJ1-3
D: NA
CDR3: CASSVRWGGTGNTIYF
DNA: TGTGCCAGCAGCGTAAGGTGGGGGGGAACTGGAAACACCATATATTTT

V: TRBV7-6
size: NA
J: TRBJ2-5
D: NA
CDR3: CASSLAGQGETQYF
DNA: TGTGCCAGCAGCTTAGCGGGGCAGGGAGAGACCCAGTACTTC

V: TRBV19
size: NA
J: TRBJ1-1
D: TRBD1
CDR3: CASRPGTGRGNTEAFF
DNA: TGTGCCAGTAGACCCGGGACAGGGAGGGGCAACACTGAAGCTTTCTTT

V: TRBV19
size: NA
J: TRBJ2-5
D: TRBD2
CDR3: CASSPLGLAGVAETQYF
DNA: TGTGCCAGTAGTCCCCTCGGACTAGCGGGAGTGGCTGAGACCCAGTACTTC

V: TRBV11-1
size: NA
J: TRBJ1-2
D: TRBD1
CDR3: CASSLGGQGRWDGYTF
DNA: TGTGCCAGCAGCTTAGGCGGACAGGGAAGATGGGATGGCTACACCTTC

V: TRBV9
size: few
J: TRBJ1-1
D: TRBD1
CDR3: CASTRTGANTEAFF
DNA: TGTGCCAGCACCCGGACAGGGGCTAACACTGAAGCTTTCTTT

V: TRBV6-1
size: NA
J: TRBJ1-1
D: NA
CDR3: CASSGWATNTEAFF
DNA: TGTGCCAGCAGTGGCTGGGCCACGAACACTGAAGCTTTCTTT

V: TRBV5-6
size: once
J: TRBJ2-7
D: TRBD1
CDR3: CASSLGTGEYEQYF
DNA: TGTGCCAGCAGCCTCGGGACAGGGGAATACGAGCAGTACTTC

V: TRBV7-9
size: NA
J: TRBJ2-7
D: TRBD1
CDR3: CASSTATGMREQYF
DNA: TGTGCCAGCAGCACCGCGACAGGGATGCGCGAGCAGTACTTC

V: TRBV7-9
size: NA
J: TRBJ1-4
D: NA
CDR3: CASSFTGTKLFF
DNA: TGTGCCAGCAGCTTCACAGGGACAAAACTGTTTTTT